This T cell receptor (beta chain) was captured by sequencing in a study of blood T cell repertoires in COVID-19. Libraries were prepared by immunoSEQ multiplex PCR; TCRdb keeps only in-frame clonotypes and omits some of them. In the table there are almost 300,000 clones, roughly 90% of which are singletons. V lost 3 bases and J lost 5, with 8 bases in between. The CDR3 is 13 residues long. Germline V lookup: CDR1 SGHNT, CDR2 YYREEE (reference sequence). Material for sequencing was peripheral blood. The chain joins TRBV5-4 to TRBJ2-2; D is possibly TRBD1 (6 bases). The origin of this receptor is a woman in her thirties with COVID-19, enrolled during active disease. The CDR3 region has the DNA TGTGCCAGCAGCTCCAGGGGTACCGGGGAGCTGTTTTTT. It translates to CASSSRGTGELFF.